The 16 T cell receptor beta chains reported below all come from one sample, sequenced in a study of blood T cell repertoires in COVID-19. Produced via immunoSEQ multiplex PCR; TCRdb's table is partial and in-frame only. The table lists 360,000 or so clones, roughly 80% of them singletons. The sequencing sample was made of PBMCs or T cells enriched from blood (not recorded which). These TCRs come from a woman between 50 and 59 years old who had recovered from COVID-19.

For this clone: The same CDR3 is also encoded by other DNA sequences in this sample. The chain has TRBV18 and TRBJ1-1, with 7 bases aligning to TRBD1. Trimming removed 4 bases from V and 3 bases from J; junction bases left unmatched: 2. CDR1 and CDR2 from the germline V gene are KGHSH and LQKENI. CDR3 size: 13 residues. CDR3 loop: CASSQGADTEAFF. The CDR3, as DNA: TGTGCCAGCTCACAGGGGGCTGACACTGAAGCTTTCTTT.

The V call is TRBV4-2, the J call TRBJ2-1; possible D gene TRBD2, 5 bases. CDR1 and CDR2 (germline): LGHNA, YNFKEQ. This CDR3 region has 15 residues. The V end lost 0 bases, the J end lost 7 bases, and 13 bases lay between the germline ends. For the CDR3, the DNA is TGTGCCAGCAGCCAAGAAAACGGGATTCAGAATGAGCAGTTCTTC. Translation: CASSQENGIQNEQFF.

This chain joins TRBV18 and TRBJ1-6; D uncertain. This CDR3 is built from 14 residues. V shed 6 bases and J shed 9 bases, with 15 bases lying between them. From germline, CDR1 is KGHSH and CDR2 LQKENI. As DNA, the CDR3 is TGTGCCAGCTCCCAATCTGAATTCGGTTCACCCCTCCACTTT. Translation: CASSQSEFGSPLHF. Filled out from reference TRBV18 and TRBJ1-6, the complete variable domain reads NAGVMQNPRHLVRRRGQEARLRCSPMKGHSHVYWYRQLPEEGLKFMVYLQKENIIDESGMPKERFSAEFPKEGPSILRIQQVVRGDSAAYFCASSQSEFGSPLHFGNGTRLTVT.

This clone was detected only a few times. The gene calls are TRBV3-1 (or the pseudogene TRBV3-2) and TRBJ2-1; 9 nucleotides line up with TRBD2. From germline, CDR1 is LGHDT and CDR2 YNNKEL (reference sequence). Germline trimming cut 4 bases from V and 11 bases from J; bases unmatched to any gene: 15. The CDR3 is made up of 16 amino acids. The CDR3 is CASSPSSRGGGIKQFF. The CDR3 region has the DNA TGTGCCAGCAGCCCCAGTTCGCGGGGGGGCGGGATTAAGCAGTTCTTC.

This rearrangement joins TRBV6-1 to TRBJ2-5; D not resolved. The CDR3 runs to 13 residues. The germline V and J ends were trimmed by 5 bases and 4 bases, with 11 bases remaining between them. Germline V gene sequence: CDR1 MNHNS, CDR2 SASEGT. The chain's CDR3 is CASSLPGSETQYF. For the CDR3, the DNA is TGTGCCAGCAGTCTCCCAGGTTCAGAGACCCAGTACTTC.

The chain recombines TRBV11-2 with TRBJ2-7, with D possibly matching TRBD2 (6 bases). This CDR3 contains 20 residues. CDR1 and CDR2 (germline): SGHAT, FQNNGV. The V and J ends lost 0 bases and 0 bases respectively, with 24 bases between them. CDR3 in amino acids: CASSLERRWRGDIHSYEQYF. The CDR3 DNA reads TGTGCCAGCAGCTTAGAACGGCGGTGGCGGGGCGATATACACTCCTACGAGCAGTACTTC.

This chain links TRBV27 with TRBJ2-3; 14 bases are shared with TRBD2. Germline assignment: CDR1 MNHEY and CDR2 SMNVEV (reference sequence). There are 14 residues in the CDR3. This CDR3 is CVVRGLAGGGTQYF. CDR3 DNA: TGTGTTGTACGCGGACTAGCGGGAGGAGGAACGCAGTATTTT.

Only one count was recorded for this clone. J is TRBJ2-7 and V is TRBV10-3; 7 nucleotides match TRBD1. Germline values: CDR1 ENHRY, CDR2 SYGVKD. This CDR3 region has 14 residues. The V gene end was trimmed by 4 bases and the J gene end by 0 bases; junction bases not matched to a gene: 3. The CDR3: CAISVGTASYEQYF. CDR3 nucleotides: TGTGCCATCAGTGTTGGGACAGCCTCCTACGAGCAGTACTTC.

V gene TRBV5-4 combines with J gene TRBJ1-1, with unresolved D. Germline lookup yields CDR1 SGHNT and CDR2 YYREEE (reference sequence). CDR3 length equals 16 residues. The V end lost 0 bases, the J end lost 0 bases, and 12 bases lay between the germline ends. CDR3 coding DNA: TGTGCCAGCAGCTTGGAAATGCCAGGTATGAACACTGAAGCTTTCTTT. Protein: CASSLEMPGMNTEAFF.

This chain connects TRBV29-1 to TRBJ1-2; 10 bases align to TRBD1. Germline CDR1 reads SQVTM; CDR2 reads ANQGSEA. The V gene end was trimmed by 6 bases and the J gene end by 4 bases; junction bases not matched to a gene: 5. CDR3 size: 13 residues. CDR3 DNA: TGCAGCGTAGGGACAGGGGTAGGCTATGGCTACACCTTC. Translated: CSVGTGVGYGYTF.

V and J are TRBV19 and TRBJ1-1; 8 bases line up with TRBD1. Trimming removed 5 bases from V and 0 bases from J; junction bases left unmatched: 5. Germline assignment: CDR1 LNHDA and CDR2 SQIVND (reference sequence). This CDR3 region has 15 residues. The CDR3 bases are TGTGCCAGTAGTTTCCGGACAGGGCTGAACACTGAAGCTTTCTTT. Its protein product is CASSFRTGLNTEAFF.

The chain is built from TRBV7-2 and TRBJ2-1; 11 positions agree with TRBD2. Trimming at V came to 3 bases and at J to 7 bases, leaving 5 bases not matched to a gene. CDR3 size: 15 residues. Germline CDR1 and CDR2: SGHTA and FQGNSA. This CDR3 reads CASSFRVAGGNEQFF. Written as DNA, the CDR3 is TGTGCCAGCAGCTTCCGGGTAGCGGGAGGGAATGAGCAGTTCTTC. Full variable domain (missing parts from reference TRBV7-2 and TRBJ2-1): GAGVSQSPSNKVTEKGKDVELRCDPISGHTALYWYRQSLGQGLEFLIYFQGNSAPDKSGLPSDRFSAERTGGSVSTLTIQRTQQEDSAVYLCASSFRVAGGNEQFFGPGTRLTVL.

This clone was counted between two and nine times. The chain couples TRBV6-2 or TRBV6-3 to TRBJ1-5; weak D call: TRBD1 (6 bases). Trimming stripped 5 bases from V and 6 bases from J, with 11 bases between. The CDR3 is 13 residues long. Germline CDR1 and CDR2: MNHEY and SVGEGT. This CDR3 reads CASSPRGTQPQHF. The CDR3 nucleotides are TGTGCCAGCAGTCCCAGGGGTACTCAGCCCCAGCATTTT.

The V call is TRBV2, the J call TRBJ1-5, with D uncertain. The CDR3 extends over 18 amino acids. The germline gives CDR1 SNHLY, CDR2 FYNNEI. V was pared by 6 bases and J by 1 base, with 22 bases between. The CDR3 region is CASRLGGMGFESNQPQHF. In DNA, the CDR3 is TGTGCCAGCAGGCTTGGCGGGATGGGTTTTGAGAGCAATCAGCCCCAGCATTTT.

CDR3 DNA sequence: TGTGCCAGCAGTTTGAGGTTAGAAAAACTGTTTTTT. Protein product: CASSLRLEKLFF. The rearrangement links TRBV28 to TRBJ1-4; D gene unclear. The germline gives CDR1 MDHEN, CDR2 SYDVKM. V was shortened by 3 bases and J by 8 bases, with 7 bases between the two germline ends. The CDR3 loop spans 12 amino acids.

The rearrangement uses TRBV6-2 or TRBV6-3 and TRBJ1-5; TRBD1 might be the D (6 bases). Trimming removed 2 bases from V and 0 bases from J, with 8 bases in between. In germline, CDR1 is MNHEY, CDR2 SVGEGT. This CDR3 is 15 amino acids long. Here the CDR3 reads CASSYDRYSNQPQHF. CDR3 coding DNA: TGTGCCAGCAGTTACGACAGGTATAGCAATCAGCCCCAGCATTTT.